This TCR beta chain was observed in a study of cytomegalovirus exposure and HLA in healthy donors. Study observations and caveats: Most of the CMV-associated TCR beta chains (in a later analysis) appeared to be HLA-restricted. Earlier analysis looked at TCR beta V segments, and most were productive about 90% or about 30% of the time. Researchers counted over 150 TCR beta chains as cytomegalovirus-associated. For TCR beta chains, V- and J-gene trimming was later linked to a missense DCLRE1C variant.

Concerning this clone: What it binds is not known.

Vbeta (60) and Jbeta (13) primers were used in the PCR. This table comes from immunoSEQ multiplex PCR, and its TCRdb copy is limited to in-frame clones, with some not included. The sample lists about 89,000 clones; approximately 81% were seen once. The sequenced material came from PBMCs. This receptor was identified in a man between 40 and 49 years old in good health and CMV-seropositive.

The CDR3 DNA reads as TGTGCCAGCAGTGCCGACAGGGGGGTCTTGAACACCATATATTTT. This sequence encodes CASSADRGVLNTIYF. The chain employs TRBV6-1 and TRBJ1-3; 9 nucleotides align to TRBD1. The ends lost 4 bases at V and 7 bases at J; junction bases unmatched: 8. The CDR3 consists of 15 residues. The germline CDR1 and CDR2 sequences are MNHNS and SASEGT.